The source of this T cell receptor beta chain is a study of shared clonotypes between healthy human individuals. Overall study results and limits: Generation of non-shared clonotypes was less probable than generation of clonotypes shared by all four donors.

The table came from immunoSEQ multiplex PCR; TCRdb's copy has only in-frame clones and leaves some out. The table lists about 1 million clones, about 70% of them singletons. This CDR3 is built from 14 residues. The germline V gene encodes CDR1 SGHRS and CDR2 YFSETQ. V was pared by 1 base and J by 1 base, with 8 bases between. A note on this clone: As yet, its antigen is unknown. Other nucleotide sequences in the sample specify the same CDR3.

Source material: memory CD4+ T cells sorted from blood. Sample subset: CD45RA-negative fraction. The receptor was isolated from a man between 18 and 29 years old in good health. The chain recombines TRBV5-1 with TRBJ1-1, with a weak D call TRBD1 (5 bases). The CDR3 DNA sequence: TGCGCCAGCAGCTTGAATACAGGGAACACTGAAGCTTTCTTT. This gives the protein CASSLNTGNTEAFF.